This passage covers 20 T cell receptor beta chains from one sample sequenced in a study of cytomegalovirus exposure and HLA in healthy donors (dated by TCRdb to 2017 to 2019). Libraries were prepared through the immunoSEQ multiplex PCR assay. A mixture of 60 forward primers for TCR Vbeta segments and 13 reverse primers for TCR Jbeta segments was used in the multiplex PCR. TCRdb took this table from immuneACCESS and kept in-frame rearrangements with V and J called. Such tables lack part of the clones; where checked against another copy, unresolved V genes explain under half of the gap, and the rest is unexplained. The table for this sample lists 85,000 to 100,000 clones; 78% of them were counted only once. The ten largest clones capture under 0.8% of the sample. The source material was PBMCs. The receptors shown here come from a woman aged 55-69 years in good health and CMV-seronegative.

This chain uses TRBV5-1 with TRBJ2-7; 7 nucleotides line up with TRBD2. This CDR3 comprises 14 residues. Trimming at V came to 4 bases and at J to 5 bases, leaving 9 bases not matched to a gene. Germline lookup yields CDR1 SGHRS and CDR2 YFSETQ. The CDR3 sequence is CASSPGTIAHEQYF. The DNA of the CDR3 is TGCGCCAGCAGCCCCGGGACTATAGCCCACGAGCAGTACTTC. Drawing the rest from reference TRBV5-1 and TRBJ2-7, the complete variable domain is KAGVTQTPRYLIKTRGQQVTLSCSPISGHRSVSWYQQTPGQGLQFLFEYFSETQRNKGNFPGRFSGRQFSNSRSEMNVSTLELGDSALYLCASSPGTIAHEQYFGPGTRLTVT.

This clone was detected only a few times. The V gene is TRBV5-1, the J gene TRBJ2-1; 7 bases fit TRBD2. The CDR3 covers 16 residues. Looked up from germline, CDR1 is SGHRS and CDR2 is YFSETQ. Trimming cost V 0 bases and J 1 base; bases outside gene matches: 4. The CDR3 DNA reads TGCGCCAGCAGCTTGGGGCTAGCGGTTTCCTACAATGAGCAGTTCTTC. Translating gives CASSLGLAVSYNEQFF.

The rearrangement uses TRBV7-9 and TRBJ1-1, with D perhaps matching TRBD1 (6 bases). The CDR3 contains 14 residues. Germline values: CDR1 SEHNR, CDR2 FQNEAQ (reference sequence). The germline V and J ends were trimmed by 5 bases and 1 base, with 11 bases remaining between them. CDR3 in amino acids: CASSLQGENTEAFF. The CDR3 DNA sequence: TGTGCCAGCAGCCTACAGGGAGAGAACACTGAAGCTTTCTTT.

This clone was detected only once. The chain has TRBV5-1 and TRBJ2-7, with 8 bases lining up with TRBD1. Trimming cost V 1 base and J 2 bases; bases outside gene matches: 11. Per the germline V gene, CDR1 is SGHRS and CDR2 is YFSETQ. The CDR3 has 17 residues. The CDR3 reads CASSLIGGQGRAYEQYF. The CDR3 coding sequence is TGCGCCAGCAGCTTGATCGGCGGACAGGGCAGGGCCTACGAGCAGTACTTC.

V usage is TRBV4-3 and J usage is TRBJ1-5, with D perhaps TRBD1 (5 bases). V was cut by 4 bases and J by 2 bases, with 12 bases left in between. CDR3 size: 15 residues. Germline V gives CDR1 LGHNA, CDR2 YSLEER. For the CDR3, the DNA is TGCGCCAGCAGCCCTCAGATAGGGGGCAATCAGCCCCAGCATTTT. Amino acid sequence: CASSPQIGGNQPQHF.

The V call is TRBV15, the J call TRBJ2-5; 7 bases are a match to TRBD2. This CDR3 has 14 amino acids. Germline V gene data show CDR1 as LNHNV and CDR2 as YYDKDF (reference sequence). V lost 3 bases to trimming and J lost 5 bases; unmatched junction nucleotides: 6. CDR3 residues: CATSRGGTDETQYF. In nucleotides, the CDR3 is TGTGCCACCAGCAGGGGGGGGACCGACGAGACCCAGTACTTC.

J is TRBJ2-3 and V is TRBV6-5, with D perhaps TRBD2 (7 bases). Per the germline V gene, CDR1 is MNHEY and CDR2 is SVGAGI. CDR3 length equals 13 residues. Between the trimmed V and J ends, which lost 6 bases and 5 bases, there was a span of 12 bases. The CDR3 coding sequence is TGTGCCAGCAGACGGAGGGGGGGAGATACGCAGTATTTT. This codes for CASRRRGGDTQYF.

This clone was counted once. The genes are TRBV6-6 and TRBJ2-3; maybe TRBD2 (6 bases). From germline, CDR1 is MNHNY and CDR2 SVGAGI (reference sequence). V lost 5 bases, J lost 6 bases, and 21 bases lay in between. CDR3 size: 16 residues. CDR3 nucleotide sequence: TGTGCCAGCAGTAGACTCCGGGACTCCGACCCGGATACGCAGTATTTT. Protein product: CASSRLRDSDPDTQYF.

Remarks on this clone: Additional DNA sequences in this sample encode the identical CDR3. This sequence joins TRBV29-1 and TRBJ1-2; TRBD1 agrees at 7 bases. The germline CDR1 and CDR2 sequences are SQVTM and ANQGSEA. The ends lost 5 bases at V and 2 bases at J; junction bases unmatched: 5. This CDR3 comprises 13 residues. In nucleotides, the CDR3 is TGCAGCGTTCGACAGGGCGAGAACTATGGCTACACCTTC. Translating it yields CSVRQGENYGYTF. The full variable domain, in which reference TRBV29-1 and TRBJ1-2 provide the parts outside the CDR3, is SAVISQKPSRDICQRGTSLTIQCQVDSQVTMMFWYRQQPGQSLTLIATANQGSEATYESGFVIDKFPISRPNLTFSTLTVSNMSPEDSSIYLCSVRQGENYGYTFGSGTRLTVV.

The rearrangement joins TRBV7-9 to TRBJ2-5, with TRBD1 matching 8 bases. The V gene's germline CDR1 is SEHNR and CDR2 FQNEAQ (reference sequence). The V and J ends lost 4 bases and 2 bases, in that order; junction bases with no gene match: 6. This CDR3 spans 15 amino acids. The CDR3 sequence is CASSYRGIPQETQYF. The CDR3 DNA is TGTGCCAGCAGCTACAGGGGGATCCCTCAAGAGACCCAGTACTTC.

The V gene is TRBV7-7, the J gene TRBJ2-5; D is ambiguous. The CDR3 has 13 amino acids. Germline lookup yields CDR1 SSHAT and CDR2 FNYEAQ (reference sequence). Trimming stripped 1 base from V and 2 bases from J, with 5 bases between. CDR3 bases: TGTGCCAGCAGCTTAGGGCCTCAAGAGACCCAGTACTTC. Its protein product is CASSLGPQETQYF.

There are a few counts of this clone. At one end, the junction sequence differs from germline, possibly due to a read error. The chain recombines TRBV28 with TRBJ1-5, with D possibly being TRBD1 (6 bases). The CDR3 spans 14 residues. Germline-derived CDR1 and CDR2 are MDHEN and SYDVKM. CDR3 DNA: TGTGCCAGCAGTCCAGGACAGCGCAAACAGCCCCAGCATTTT. It encodes CASSPGQRKQPQHF. The full variable domain, in which reference TRBV28 and TRBJ1-5 provide the parts outside the CDR3, is DVKVTQSSRYLVKRTGEKVFLECVQDMDHENMFWYRQDPGLGLRLIYFSYDVKMKEKGDIPEGYSVSREKKERFSLILESASTNQTSMYLCASSPGQRKQPQHFGDGTRLSIL.

The genes are TRBV6-1 and TRBJ1-2; TRBD1 might be the D (6 bases). Germline loops: CDR1 MNHNS, CDR2 SASEGT. Trimming took 7 bases from V and 8 from J, leaving 20 bases between them. The CDR3 loop spans 14 amino acids. The CDR3 nucleotides read TGTGCCAGCACCAGGGCAGGGGAAGTTGGAGGCTACACCTTC. It translates to CASTRAGEVGGYTF.

This clone showed up just once. The V gene is TRBV5-5, the J gene TRBJ1-2, with D uncertain. Looked up from germline, CDR1 is SGHKS and CDR2 is YYEKEE (reference sequence). This CDR3 comprises 14 residues. Deletions cut 3 bases from V and 8 bases from J, with 17 bases between. CDR3 protein: CASSSNPASGGYTF. Written as DNA, the CDR3 is TGTGCCAGCAGCTCGAATCCGGCCTCGGGAGGCTACACCTTC. Complete variable domain (other parts from reference TRBV5-5 and TRBJ1-2): DAGVTQSPTHLIKTRGQQVTLRCSPISGHKSVSWYQQVLGQGPQFIFQYYEKEERGRGNFPDRFSARQFPNYSSELNVNALLLGDSALYLCASSSNPASGGYTFGSGTRLTVV.

DNA for the CDR3: TGCGCCAGCAGCTTGGTTGGACTAGCGAGCGCCTACGAGCAGTACTTC. This translates into CASSLVGLASAYEQYF. V gene TRBV5-1 combines with J gene TRBJ2-7, with 9 bases lining up with TRBD2. The CDR3 runs 16 residues. CDR1 and CDR2 (germline): SGHRS, YFSETQ. J was trimmed by 2 bases and V by 0 bases; bases with no gene match: 6.

This chain uses TRBV28 with TRBJ1-5, with D perhaps matching TRBD1 (6 bases). The CDR3 runs 12 residues. Germline V lookup: CDR1 MDHEN, CDR2 SYDVKM. Trimming stripped 7 bases from V and 6 bases from J, with 10 bases between. CDR3: CASTKGGQPQHF. For the CDR3, the DNA is TGTGCCAGCACTAAAGGGGGTCAGCCCCAGCATTTT.

This clone turned up a few times. The chain uses TRBV28 and TRBJ1-1; D uncertain. The CDR3 loop spans 12 amino acids. Germline V CDR1 and CDR2: MDHEN, SYDVKM. V was trimmed by 3 bases and J by 1 base, leaving 3 bases between them. The CDR3 region is CASSFRNTEAFF. CDR3 nucleotide sequence: TGTGCCAGCAGTTTCCGGAACACTGAAGCTTTCTTT.

This sequence joins TRBV20-1 and TRBJ2-3, with 7 bases matching TRBD2. CDR1 is DFQATT and CDR2 is SNEGSKA in the germline V gene (reference sequence). This CDR3 contains 11 residues. The CDR3 DNA sequence: TGCAGGGTTACGGGAGGCGATACGCAGTATTTT. Protein sequence: CRVTGGDTQYF.

The V call is TRBV9, the J call TRBJ1-1; possible D gene TRBD1, 6 bases. The CDR3 extends over 14 amino acids. Per germline, CDR1 SGDLS and CDR2 YYNGEE. The V end was cut by 1 base, the J end by 1 base, with 8 bases between. In DNA, the CDR3 is TGTGCCAGCAGCGTAATACAGGGGAACACTGAAGCTTTCTTT. Translating gives CASSVIQGNTEAFF.

This chain joins TRBV7-9 and TRBJ1-2, with D perhaps matching TRBD1 (5 bases). The CDR3 consists of 14 residues. Trimming took off 5 bases at V and 8 bases at J, with 18 bases between the two ends. Germline-derived CDR1 and CDR2 are SEHNR and FQNEAQ (reference sequence). The CDR3 sequence: CASSPISEGAGYTF. The CDR3 DNA is TGTGCCAGCAGCCCAATCTCAGAAGGGGCGGGCTACACCTTC.